The 20 T cell receptor beta chains in this list originate from one sample, sequenced in a study of T-cell memory formation after mild COVID-19. TCRdb re-analysed the 5' RACE reads in MiXCR, keeping a single row per CDR3 protein. The repertoire consists of 350,000 to 450,000 distinct CDR3 sequences, with approximately 14% occurring once and the leading ten covering under 25%. The sequenced material came from PBMCs or a T cell subset sorted from them (not recorded which). These receptors came from a young man who had mild COVID-19 (a few samples of this study predate the infection). Cell type and time point are not known.

The chain employs TRBV27 and TRBJ1-5, with 7 bases fitting TRBD1. V lost 6 bases to trimming and J lost 6 bases; unmatched junction nucleotides: 5. The CDR3 has 13 residues. Germline CDR1 MNHEY, CDR2 SMNVEV (reference sequence). This CDR3 reads CASSHDRAQPQHF. In DNA form, the CDR3 reads TGTGCCAGCAGCCACGACAGGGCTCAGCCCCAGCATTTT.

This clonotype was seen a few times. The chain carries TRBV9 and TRBJ2-3, with unresolved D. The CDR3 runs to 17 residues. The germline V and J ends were trimmed by 0 bases and 2 bases, with 16 bases remaining between them. CDR1 and CDR2 from the germline V gene are SGDLS and YYNGEE. For the CDR3, the DNA is TGTGCCAGCAGCGTAGGCCCGGGCGGCGGAAACACAGATACGCAGTATTTT. This translates into CASSVGPGGGNTDTQYF.

The J gene is TRBJ2-1, the V gene TRBV11-3, with D perhaps matching TRBD1 (5 bases). CDR1 and CDR2 (germline): SGHNT, YENEEA. V was cut by 0 bases and J by 4 bases, with 13 bases left in between. CDR3 length: 16 residues. CDR3 DNA sequence: TGTGCCAGCAGCTTAGACTCAAAAGGGGCTTACAATGAGCAGTTCTTC. It is translated as CASSLDSKGAYNEQFF.

Turning to this clonotype: This may be a read error: a much more frequent sequence differs by one nucleotide. The chain is built from TRBV5-6 and TRBJ1-6; D is perhaps TRBD1 (5 bases). The germline V gene encodes CDR1 SGHDT and CDR2 YYEEEE. CDR3 length: 17 residues. V was clipped by 0 bases and J by 8 bases, with 18 bases between them. CDR3 bases: TGTGCCAGCAGCTTGGGGCCCGGACATCATGCGTATTCACCCCTCCACTTT. Translating it yields CASSLGPGHHAYSPLHF.

V and J are TRBV7-2 and TRBJ2-5; D is perhaps TRBD2 (5 bases). Trimming took 4 bases from V and 10 from J, leaving 16 bases between them. CDR1 and CDR2 from the germline V gene are SGHTA and FQGNSA. This CDR3 spans 13 amino acids. The CDR3 region is CASSSRGERNQYF. CDR3 coding DNA: TGTGCCAGCAGCTCCCGGGGAGAGCGCAACCAGTACTTC.

This clonotype has just a few counts. CDR3 loop: CASERTGTGELFF. The CDR3 nucleotides read TGTGCCAGCGAGCGAACAGGGACCGGGGAGCTGTTTTTT. The J gene is TRBJ2-2, the V gene TRBV18, with D tentatively TRBD1 (6 bases). Germline V lookup: CDR1 KGHSH, CDR2 LQKENI. The CDR3 sequence is 13 residues long. Trimming took off 8 bases at V and 5 bases at J, with 12 bases between the two ends.

This clonotype was seen only a few times. The gene calls are TRBV4-3 and TRBJ2-5; tentative D call: TRBD1 (6 bases). Trimming took 4 bases from V and 0 from J, leaving 6 bases between them. CDR1 and CDR2 from the germline V gene are LGHNA and YSLEER. The CDR3 totals 13 residues. The CDR3 DNA reads TGCGCCAGCAGCCGACAGGACCAAGAGACCCAGTACTTC. It encodes CASSRQDQETQYF.

This sequence joins TRBV6-5 and TRBJ2-3, with D tentatively TRBD2 (6 bases). Per germline, CDR1 MNHEY and CDR2 SVGAGI. CDR3 length equals 15 residues. The V end lost 0 bases, the J end lost 3 bases, and 10 bases lay between the germline ends. The CDR3 nucleotides are TGTGCCAGCAGTTACTCGATTCGGGGGACAGATACGCAGTATTTT. It is translated as CASSYSIRGTDTQYF.

A few counts support this clonotype. The chain has TRBV4-3 and TRBJ1-1; TRBD1 is a possible D gene (5 bases). Germline V CDR1 and CDR2: LGHNA, YSLEER. V was trimmed by 0 bases and J by 3 bases, leaving 11 bases between them. CDR3 size: 15 residues. DNA of the CDR3: TGCGCCAGCAGCCAAGAGCCGGGGCGGGACACTGAAGCTTTCTTT. Protein product: CASSQEPGRDTEAFF.

This clonotype was detected a few times. This CDR3 reads CASSQDGQVNTEAFF. CDR3 nucleotides: TGTGCCAGCAGCCAGGACGGGCAGGTGAACACTGAAGCTTTCTTT. The rearrangement uses TRBV7-3 and TRBJ1-1; D ambiguous. V was pared by 5 bases and J by 0 bases, with 13 bases between. CDR1 is SGHTA, CDR2 FQGTGA, per germline. CDR3 length: 15 amino acids.

This sequence joins TRBV5-1 and TRBJ2-5, with unresolved D. CDR1 and CDR2 from the germline V gene are SGHRS and YFSETQ. V was cut by 3 bases and J by 0 bases, with 9 bases left in between. This CDR3 spans 14 amino acids. This chain's CDR3 is CASSWTSYQETQYF. CDR3 DNA: TGCGCCAGCAGCTGGACGTCGTACCAAGAGACCCAGTACTTC.

This sequence joins TRBV6-2 or TRBV6-3 and TRBJ2-2; no clear D. The CDR3 runs to 12 residues. Between the trimmed V and J ends, which lost 5 bases and 4 bases, there was a span of 5 bases. In germline, CDR1 is MNHEY, CDR2 SVGEGT. The CDR3: CASSRLTGELFF. DNA for the CDR3: TGTGCCAGCAGTAGACTCACCGGGGAGCTGTTTTTT.

This chain links TRBV29-1 with TRBJ2-5; 7 bases agree with TRBD2. The CDR3 sequence is 13 residues long. Germline loops: CDR1 SQVTM, CDR2 ANQGSEA. J was trimmed by 2 bases and V by 4 bases; bases with no gene match: 4. CDR3 coding DNA: TGCAGCGTTGCAGCGGGGAGGCAAGAGACCCAGTACTTC. Translated, it gives CSVAAGRQETQYF.

This clonotype has a count of ten or more. J is TRBJ1-2 and V is TRBV4-2, with TRBD1 matching over 10 bases. The germline V gene has CDR1 LGHNA and CDR2 YNFKEQ. The CDR3 length is 18 residues. The junction had 16 bases not matched to a gene; V was cut back by 5 bases and J by 4 bases. The CDR3 sequence: CASSAHRDRGLSIYGYTF. The CDR3 nucleotides read TGTGCCAGCAGCGCTCACCGGGACAGGGGCCTTAGTATCTATGGCTACACCTTC.

This clonotype was counted a few times. The genes are TRBV7-6 and TRBJ2-2; the D gene is possibly TRBD2 (5 bases). The germline gives CDR1 SGHVS, CDR2 FNYEAQ. The CDR3 covers 13 residues. V lost 6 bases to trimming and J lost 6 bases, with 11 bases between them. CDR3 nucleotide sequence: TGTGCCAGCAGTTCTTGGGAGCCCGGGGAGCTGTTTTTT. Protein sequence: CASSSWEPGELFF.

The chain links TRBV20-1 to TRBJ1-2; 8 nucleotides match TRBD1. CDR1 is DFQATT and CDR2 is SNEGSKA in the germline V gene (reference sequence). This CDR3 contains 15 residues. V gave up 3 bases and J gave up 12 bases; unmatched junction bases: 18. The CDR3 region is CSARVRWQGAAENTF. CDR3 nucleotide sequence: TGCAGTGCTAGGGTTCGGTGGCAGGGGGCTGCTGAGAACACCTTC.

This clonotype was counted ten times or more. The chain couples TRBV7-3 to TRBJ2-2; D is ambiguous. V lost 5 bases to trimming and J lost 2 bases, with 15 bases between them. Germline V gene data show CDR1 as SGHTA and CDR2 as FQGTGA. This CDR3 is 16 amino acids long. For the CDR3, the DNA is TGTGCCAGCAGCCAACGTGGACCTACAAACACCGGGGAGCTGTTTTTT. It specifies CASSQRGPTNTGELFF.

This clonotype has a count of ten or more. J is TRBJ1-2 and V is TRBV6-5; D might be TRBD1 (6 bases). The CDR3 spans 16 residues. V lost 0 bases and J lost 0, with 11 bases in between. In germline, CDR1 is MNHEY, CDR2 SVGAGI. The CDR3 reads CASSYSITGTNYGYTF. CDR3 nucleotide sequence: TGTGCCAGCAGTTACTCGATTACAGGGACTAACTATGGCTACACCTTC.

The chain uses TRBV19 and TRBJ2-5; no firm D call. Germline V gene lookup returns CDR1 LNHDA and CDR2 SQIVND (reference sequence). Trimming took 6 bases from V and 2 from J, leaving 13 bases between them. The CDR3 spans 14 residues. As DNA, the CDR3 is TGTGCCAGTAGCCCCTCCAGTGCACAAGAGACCCAGTACTTC. Its translation is CASSPSSAQETQYF.

The chain carries TRBV7-2 and TRBJ1-2; D is uncertain. Germline CDR1 reads SGHTA; CDR2 reads FQGNSA. The length of the CDR3 is 15 residues. V dropped 1 base and J dropped 5 bases, with 14 bases sitting between them. The CDR3 bases are TGTGCCAGCAGCTTAGGGGGAGCAGTGGAGTATGGCTACACCTTC. Its translation: CASSLGGAVEYGYTF.